These 10 T cell receptor beta chains originate from one sample sequenced in a study of T cells after yellow fever vaccination. Each CDR3 protein is one row after TCRdb ran MiXCR on the 5' RACE reads. The sample lists some 30,000 distinct CDR3 sequences, around 4.8% occurring once. Sequenced here: CD8+ T cells sorted from PBMCs, sampled 5 days after the yellow fever booster vaccination. Every receptor here comes from a man aged 30-40 years who received the YFV17D yellow fever vaccine.

V and J are TRBV10-1 and TRBJ2-3, with D maybe TRBD2 (5 bases). The CDR3 sequence is 15 residues long. Germline V CDR1 and CDR2: WNHNN, SYGVQD (reference sequence). The ends were cut back, 3 bases at V and 0 bases at J, with 10 bases in the middle. CDR3 sequence reads: CASSDHSGSTDTQYF. The CDR3 DNA is TGCGCCAGCAGTGACCATTCGGGGAGCACAGATACGCAGTATTTT.

This clonotype showed up many times. CDR3 sequence reads: CASSPRGPTEAFF. As DNA, the CDR3 is TGCGCCAGCAGCCCAAGAGGGCCCACTGAAGCTTTCTTT. V and J are TRBV4-3 and TRBJ1-1; D is uncertain. Deletions cut 4 bases from V and 4 bases from J, with 10 bases between. The CDR3 is 13 residues long. Germline CDR1 is LGHNA and CDR2 is YSLEER.

The chain has TRBV29-1 and TRBJ2-7; 9 bases line up with TRBD1. V was pared by 6 bases and J by 7 bases, with 13 bases of the junction left unmatched. CDR3 length equals 14 residues. CDR1 and CDR2 (germline): SQVTM, ANQGSEA. CDR3 in amino acids: CSVNPGTGGYEQYF. As DNA, the CDR3 is TGCAGCGTCAACCCGGGAACAGGGGGCTATGAGCAGTACTTC.

This clonotype occurred many times. The V gene is TRBV7-6, the J gene TRBJ1-4; the D is unclear. The CDR3 extends over 14 amino acids. V was shortened by 5 bases and J by 5 bases, with 12 bases between the two germline ends. CDR1 is SGHVS and CDR2 is FNYEAQ in the germline V gene. CDR3 amino acids: CASSDGRLNEKLFF. The CDR3 coding sequence is TGTGCCAGCAGCGACGGACGGTTAAATGAAAAACTGTTTTTT.

This clonotype was counted at least ten times. The rearrangement joins TRBV27 to TRBJ2-1, with D possibly being TRBD1 (6 bases). CDR1 and CDR2 (germline): MNHEY, SMNVEV (reference sequence). V gave up 6 bases and J gave up 8 bases, with 11 bases separating them. There are 12 residues in the CDR3. As DNA, the CDR3 is TGTGCCAGCAGACAGGCAGGGGATGAGCAGTTCTTC. As protein: CASRQAGDEQFF.

This clonotype appeared many times. In DNA form, the CDR3 reads TGCGCCAGCAGCCAAGATTGGGGCGGGGTGCCTGAGCAGTTCTTC. This sequence encodes CASSQDWGGVPEQFF. The V call is TRBV4-3, the J call TRBJ2-1; D may be TRBD2 (6 bases). Trimming removed 0 bases from V and 9 bases from J, with 15 bases in between. This CDR3 region has 15 residues. From germline, CDR1 is LGHNA and CDR2 YSLEER.

This clonotype was counted many times. The rearrangement joins TRBV6-1 to TRBJ2-3, with TRBD2 identical over 12 bases. CDR3 length equals 17 residues. CDR1 and CDR2 (germline): MNHNS, SASEGT. V was clipped by 7 bases and J by 4 bases; unmatched bases: 12. As DNA, the CDR3 is TGTGCCAGCATGACTAGCGGGAGAGAGATAGGCTCAGATACGCAGTATTTT. Its protein product is CASMTSGREIGSDTQYF.

There are many counts of this clonotype. This sequence joins TRBV9 and TRBJ2-7; D is tentatively TRBD1 or TRBD2 (5 bases each). Trimming removed 0 bases from V and 3 bases from J, with 10 bases in between. This CDR3 comprises 14 residues. Looked up from germline, CDR1 is SGDLS and CDR2 is YYNGEE. This chain's CDR3 is CASSVDGTDYEQYF. The CDR3 bases are TGTGCCAGCAGCGTAGACGGGACGGACTACGAGCAGTACTTC.

This clonotype was detected many times. This rearrangement joins TRBV25-1 to TRBJ2-3; a possible D gene is TRBD1 (6 bases). The ends were cut back, 0 bases at V and 0 bases at J, with 13 bases in the middle. Germline V gene sequence: CDR1 MGHDK, CDR2 SYGVNS. CDR3 length: 17 residues. The CDR3 protein is CASSEYGTTISTDTQYF. CDR3 bases: TGTGCCAGCAGTGAATATGGGACAACGATAAGCACAGATACGCAGTATTTT.

In this sample, this clonotype turned up many times. The V gene is TRBV5-1, the J gene TRBJ2-7; 8 nucleotides align to TRBD1. This CDR3 comprises 14 residues. Trimming cost V 0 bases and J 2 bases; bases outside gene matches: 1. The V gene's germline CDR1 is SGHRS and CDR2 YFSETQ. The CDR3 sequence is CASSLVTGAYEQYF. The CDR3 DNA reads as TGCGCCAGCAGCTTGGTGACAGGGGCCTACGAGCAGTACTTC.